Only a few counts were recorded for the clone carrying this T cell receptor beta chain. The antigen is unknown. This sample was included in a study of neurological immune-mediated disorders. Study-wide context: In a group of some 35 multiple sclerosis patients, 31 had the relapsing-remitting type and 3 had the secondary progressive type.

CDR3 length equals 13 residues. V lost 5 bases to trimming and J lost 6 bases, with 14 bases between them. CDR1 is SGHTA, CDR2 FQGNSA, per germline. One entry per CDR3 protein results from TCRdb running MiXCR on the 5' RACE reads. The repertoire holds around 66,000 distinct CDR3 sequences, with 4.5% to 5.5% as singletons. Study-wide results and caveats: When repertoires were grouped phylogenetically, those of 18 of 34 multiple sclerosis patients fell into one related-CDR3 cluster, a possible signature. None of the CDR3 amino acid sequences of expanded clones recurred across subjects, suggesting private repertoires in all groups.

Source material: PBMCs. The receptor was isolated from a woman aged 70-85 years with multiple sclerosis. This chain connects TRBV7-2 to TRBJ2-7, with D perhaps being TRBD1 or TRBD2 (5 bases each). The CDR3 nucleotides are TGTGCCAGCAGCCCAGAGGGTCAGGGCGAGCAGTACTTC. Translating gives CASSPEGQGEQYF.